This T cell receptor beta chain was identified during a study of CD4 T cells in relation to SARS-CoV-2 and coronaviruses. Across the study: PBMCs were cultured with antigen for roughly 9 days before TCR beta sequencing. The restricting HLA molecule for shared crossreactive spike epitopes was mapped.

Only in-frame clones appear in the TCRdb table, and some are missing; sequencing was by immunoSEQ multiplex PCR. The sample consists of about 40,000 clones, about four fifths of them appearing once. About this clone itself: Its antigen is not identified.

CDR1 is MDHEN and CDR2 is SYDVKM in the germline V gene. Trimming at V came to 6 bases and at J to 6 bases, leaving 11 bases not matched to a gene. CDR3 length equals 14 residues. Overall study findings and caveats: Approximately 65% of donors had memory CD4+ clonotypes crossrecognizing SARS-CoV-2 and common cold coronavirus spike.

V usage is TRBV28 and J usage is TRBJ2-7, with 7 bases aligning to TRBD2. Sequencing used naive CD4+ T cells from PBMCs, cultured in vitro. This sample's subset: naive CD4+ T cells isolated by negative enrichment. The clonotype originates from an adult with COVID-19. In DNA, the CDR3 is TGTGCCAGCAGCACCCGATCGGGAGGTCGCGAGCAGTACTTC. Its protein is CASSTRSGGREQYF.